A selection of T cell receptor beta chains follows, all from one sample in a study of cytomegalovirus exposure and HLA in healthy donors. Only in-frame clones appear in the TCRdb table, and some are missing; sequencing was by immunoSEQ multiplex PCR. The sample has 100,000 to 130,000 clones, roughly 82% seen once. Sequenced: PBMCs. The origin of the receptors is a man under 40 in good health and CMV-seropositive. CDR3s include the opening cysteine and the closing phenylalanine or tryptophan. D genes are given only for firm matches. Not every row has a clone size; where given, it reads once, few, many or a size class.

CDR3 protein: CASSDTDRDMRAEAFF; D gene: TRBD1; J gene: TRBJ1-1; V gene: TRBV6-4; CDR3 length: 16; clone size: NA
CDR3 protein: CASSPSRGGGLGEAFF; D gene: NA; J gene: TRBJ1-1; V gene: TRBV18; CDR3 length: 16; clone size: NA
CDR3 protein: CASSVSLAGDWETQYF; D gene: TRBD2; J gene: TRBJ2-5; V gene: TRBV5-1; CDR3 length: 16; clone size: NA
CDR3 protein: CASSVERGGARTNTGELFF; D gene: NA; J gene: TRBJ2-2; V gene: TRBV9; CDR3 length: 19; clone size: few
CDR3 protein: CASSLSDYTDTQYF; D gene: NA; J gene: TRBJ2-3; V gene: TRBV5-4; CDR3 length: 14; clone size: NA
CDR3 protein: CASSGIIGNTIYF; D gene: NA; J gene: TRBJ1-3; V gene: TRBV9; CDR3 length: 13; clone size: NA
CDR3 protein: CASSLDQVPGELFF; D gene: NA; J gene: TRBJ2-2; V gene: TRBV11-2; CDR3 length: 14; clone size: NA
CDR3 protein: CASSPPSRIKGYTF; D gene: NA; J gene: TRBJ1-2; V gene: TRBV18; CDR3 length: 14; clone size: NA
CDR3 protein: CASSLGTAWPTAEQYF; D gene: TRBD1; J gene: TRBJ2-7; V gene: TRBV11-3; CDR3 length: 16; clone size: NA
CDR3 protein: CASSQTGDIYNEQFF; D gene: TRBD1; J gene: TRBJ2-1; V gene: TRBV6-5; CDR3 length: 15; clone size: NA
CDR3 protein: CASRTGMLDTGELFF; D gene: TRBD1; J gene: TRBJ2-2; V gene: TRBV5-1; CDR3 length: 15; clone size: NA
CDR3 protein: CASSLTNKGNTIYF; D gene: NA; J gene: TRBJ1-3; V gene: TRBV11-3; CDR3 length: 14; clone size: NA
CDR3 protein: CASSVARTGELFF; D gene: NA; J gene: TRBJ2-2; V gene: TRBV9; CDR3 length: 13; clone size: NA
CDR3 protein: CASSPQERGEQFF; D gene: NA; J gene: TRBJ2-1; V gene: TRBV18; CDR3 length: 13; clone size: NA
CDR3 protein: CASSENSRGISGYTF; D gene: NA; J gene: TRBJ1-2; V gene: TRBV11-1; CDR3 length: 15; clone size: NA
CDR3 protein: CAWEVGGELFF; D gene: NA; J gene: TRBJ2-2; V gene: TRBV30; CDR3 length: 11; clone size: NA
CDR3 protein: CASTSGRGGSFAAQYF; D gene: NA; J gene: TRBJ2-5; V gene: TRBV7-2; CDR3 length: 16; clone size: NA
CDR3 protein: CASSIVAATNEKLFF; D gene: NA; J gene: TRBJ1-4; V gene: TRBV19; CDR3 length: 15; clone size: once
CDR3 protein: CASSISGQGNTEAFF; D gene: TRBD1; J gene: TRBJ1-1; V gene: TRBV19; CDR3 length: 15; clone size: NA
CDR3 protein: CASRYRVTPYEQYF; D gene: NA; J gene: TRBJ2-7; V gene: TRBV2; CDR3 length: 14; clone size: once
CDR3 protein: CSVEGQGYTEAFF; D gene: NA; J gene: TRBJ1-1; V gene: TRBV29-1; CDR3 length: 13; clone size: NA
CDR3 protein: CASSSLAGAWTDTQYF; D gene: TRBD2; J gene: TRBJ2-3; V gene: TRBV5-4; CDR3 length: 16; clone size: NA
CDR3 protein: CASSYSPGGGLNEQFF; D gene: NA; J gene: TRBJ2-1; V gene: TRBV6-5; CDR3 length: 16; clone size: NA
CDR3 protein: CASKGTGLGGYTF; D gene: TRBD1; J gene: TRBJ1-2; V gene: TRBV2; CDR3 length: 13; clone size: NA
CDR3 protein: CASSLRTRERNTQYF; D gene: NA; J gene: TRBJ2-3; V gene: TRBV5-5; CDR3 length: 15; clone size: NA
CDR3 protein: CASSARGQGAGGYTF; D gene: TRBD1; J gene: TRBJ1-2; V gene: TRBV9; CDR3 length: 15; clone size: NA
CDR3 protein: CASSPMWGGKNSPLHF; D gene: NA; J gene: TRBJ1-6; V gene: TRBV28; CDR3 length: 16; clone size: NA
CDR3 protein: CAISEGGYQPQHF; D gene: NA; J gene: TRBJ1-5; V gene: TRBV10-3; CDR3 length: 13; clone size: NA
CDR3 protein: CSVEGLASRAYNEQFF; D gene: TRBD2; J gene: TRBJ2-1; V gene: TRBV29-1; CDR3 length: 16; clone size: NA
CDR3 protein: CASSITGQGTFSSYEQYF; D gene: TRBD1; J gene: TRBJ2-7; V gene: TRBV18; CDR3 length: 18; clone size: NA
CDR3 protein: CSHGGDADSNYGYTF; D gene: NA; J gene: TRBJ1-2; V gene: TRBV29-1; CDR3 length: 15; clone size: NA
CDR3 protein: CAWKTPGKGDTQYF; D gene: NA; J gene: TRBJ2-3; V gene: TRBV30; CDR3 length: 14; clone size: NA
CDR3 protein: CASSISSPGRWNYGYTF; D gene: NA; J gene: TRBJ1-2; V gene: TRBV19; CDR3 length: 17; clone size: NA
CDR3 protein: CASREVAGVYEQFF; D gene: TRBD2; J gene: TRBJ2-1; V gene: TRBV19; CDR3 length: 14; clone size: NA
CDR3 protein: CASSRGRGTPNTEAFF; D gene: NA; J gene: TRBJ1-1; V gene: TRBV19; CDR3 length: 16; clone size: NA
CDR3 protein: CASSSGGGQGAQGYTF; D gene: TRBD1; J gene: TRBJ1-2; V gene: TRBV28; CDR3 length: 16; clone size: NA
CDR3 protein: CASSKGWSSGVSDTQYF; D gene: TRBD2; J gene: TRBJ2-3; V gene: TRBV11-2; CDR3 length: 17; clone size: NA
CDR3 protein: CASSEAGTYGYTF; D gene: NA; J gene: TRBJ1-2; V gene: TRBV6-4; CDR3 length: 13; clone size: medium-sized
CDR3 protein: CASSVGTGPMNTEAFF; D gene: TRBD1; J gene: TRBJ1-1; V gene: TRBV9; CDR3 length: 16; clone size: NA
CDR3 protein: CASSPPTGFNYGYTF; D gene: NA; J gene: TRBJ1-2; V gene: TRBV28; CDR3 length: 15; clone size: NA
CDR3 protein: CASSQEGGYGKLFF; D gene: NA; J gene: TRBJ1-4; V gene: TRBV4-1; CDR3 length: 14; clone size: few
CDR3 protein: CASSLRGRSTDTQYF; D gene: NA; J gene: TRBJ2-3; V gene: TRBV11-2; CDR3 length: 15; clone size: NA
CDR3 protein: CASGRTGNEAFF; D gene: TRBD1; J gene: TRBJ1-1; V gene: TRBV7-3; CDR3 length: 12; clone size: NA
CDR3 protein: CASSTRTGGQGYTF; D gene: TRBD1; J gene: TRBJ1-2; V gene: TRBV5-1; CDR3 length: 14; clone size: NA
CDR3 protein: CASSLEWTSVSTDTQYF; D gene: TRBD2; J gene: TRBJ2-3; V gene: TRBV7-9; CDR3 length: 17; clone size: NA
CDR3 protein: CASSLRLADTDTQYF; D gene: TRBD2; J gene: TRBJ2-3; V gene: TRBV5-5; CDR3 length: 15; clone size: NA
CDR3 protein: CASSFLGQGDGYTF; D gene: TRBD1; J gene: TRBJ1-2; V gene: TRBV5-6; CDR3 length: 14; clone size: NA
CDR3 protein: CASSAGTSVRTDTQYF; D gene: TRBD2; J gene: TRBJ2-3; V gene: TRBV5-6; CDR3 length: 16; clone size: NA
CDR3 protein: CASGLIAGSTGELFF; D gene: TRBD2; J gene: TRBJ2-2; V gene: TRBV12-5; CDR3 length: 15; clone size: NA
CDR3 protein: CAWTLRDRVDPLHF; D gene: TRBD1; J gene: TRBJ1-6; V gene: TRBV30; CDR3 length: 14; clone size: NA
CDR3 protein: CASTPGQGNTDTQYF; D gene: TRBD1; J gene: TRBJ2-3; V gene: TRBV10-2; CDR3 length: 15; clone size: NA
CDR3 protein: CASSLDRADTGELFF; D gene: TRBD1; J gene: TRBJ2-2; V gene: TRBV5-1; CDR3 length: 15; clone size: NA
CDR3 protein: CASSLQAGSDTQYF; D gene: NA; J gene: TRBJ2-3; V gene: TRBV18; CDR3 length: 14; clone size: NA
CDR3 protein: CASSLREGYGYTF; D gene: NA; J gene: TRBJ1-2; V gene: TRBV11-2; CDR3 length: 13; clone size: NA